The T cell receptor beta chain under discussion was sequenced for a study of T-cell memory formation after mild COVID-19. General study findings and limits: Researchers could not confirm that second-wave clones peaking on day 37 targeted SARS-CoV-2.

This clonotype came up a few times. The antigen is undetermined. TCRdb itself ran the 5' RACE reads through MiXCR, one entry per CDR3 protein. The data contain over 130,000 distinct CDR3 sequences, 13% to 15% of them singletons. This clonotype was sampled from an adult woman who had mild COVID-19 (a few samples of this study predate the infection). Cell type and time point are not known. The specimen was PBMCs or a T cell subset sorted from them (not recorded which).

CDR3 loop: CASREESTDTQYF. The CDR3 DNA is TGTGCCAGCAGGGAAGAGAGCACAGATACGCAGTATTTT. The V gene is TRBV11-2, the J gene TRBJ2-3; D remains ambiguous. The germline CDR1 and CDR2 sequences are SGHAT and FQNNGV. The CDR3 runs to 13 residues. V was cut by 6 bases and J by 0 bases, with 7 bases left in between.